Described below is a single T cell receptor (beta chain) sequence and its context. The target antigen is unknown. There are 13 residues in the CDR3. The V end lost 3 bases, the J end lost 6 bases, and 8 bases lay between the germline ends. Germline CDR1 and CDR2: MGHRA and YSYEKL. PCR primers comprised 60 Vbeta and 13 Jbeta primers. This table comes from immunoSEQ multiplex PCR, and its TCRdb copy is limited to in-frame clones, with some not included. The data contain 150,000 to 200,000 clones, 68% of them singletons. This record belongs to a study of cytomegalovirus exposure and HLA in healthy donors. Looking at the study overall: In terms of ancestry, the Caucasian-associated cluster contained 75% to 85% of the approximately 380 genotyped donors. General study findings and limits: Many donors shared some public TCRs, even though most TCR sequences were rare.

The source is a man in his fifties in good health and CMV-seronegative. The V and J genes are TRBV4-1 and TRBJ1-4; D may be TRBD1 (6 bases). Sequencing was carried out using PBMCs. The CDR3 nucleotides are TGCGCCAGCAGCCAGGACAGCGATGAAAAACTGTTTTTT. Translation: CASSQDSDEKLFF.